This entry lists 27 T cell receptor beta chains sequenced from one sample in a study of blood T cell repertoires in COVID-19. Assay: immunoSEQ multiplex PCR; the TCRdb copy retains only in-frame clones and omits some. The sample carries about 180,000 clones, roughly 85% recorded once. The specimen was PBMCs or T cells enriched from blood (not recorded which). The receptors were sampled from a woman under 30 who had recovered from COVID-19.

For the CDR3, the DNA is TGTGCCAGCAGTGACCAAGGGGGCGCATCCTATGGCTACACCTTC. This translates into CASSDQGGASYGYTF. This chain links TRBV2 with TRBJ1-2; 7 positions match TRBD1. This CDR3 region has 15 residues. From germline, CDR1 is SNHLY and CDR2 FYNNEI. J lost 4 bases, V lost 3 bases, and 8 bases had no gene match.

The rearrangement links TRBV29-1 to TRBJ2-7, with TRBD1 matching over 8 bases. The CDR3 runs 15 residues. The V segment lost 6 bases and the J segment 3 bases; nucleotides outside the gene matches: 13. Germline assignment: CDR1 SQVTM and CDR2 ANQGSEA. CDR3 sequence: CSVEYRQGPDYEQYF. CDR3 DNA sequence: TGCAGCGTGGAATACCGACAGGGGCCGGACTACGAGCAGTACTTC.

The chain combines TRBV19 with TRBJ1-1, with TRBD1 matching over 10 bases. This CDR3 is 17 amino acids long. In germline, CDR1 is LNHDA, CDR2 SQIVND (reference sequence). Trimming cost V 3 bases and J 10 bases; bases outside gene matches: 17. The CDR3 DNA reads TGTGCCAGTAGTATCTGGGGGGGACCGGGACAGGGGCGAGGAGCTTTCTTT. It codes for CASSIWGGPGQGRGAFF.

The V call is TRBV7-3, the J call TRBJ2-1, with 10 bases matching TRBD2. Trimming at V came to 4 bases and at J to 5 bases, leaving 5 bases not matched to a gene. The germline V gene has CDR1 SGHTA and CDR2 FQGTGA. The CDR3 has 15 residues. The CDR3 spells CASSSWTSGNNEQFF. The CDR3 DNA is TGTGCCAGCAGCTCGTGGACTAGCGGTAACAATGAGCAGTTCTTC.

This rearrangement joins TRBV4-2 to TRBJ1-1; D possibly corresponds to TRBD1 (6 bases). Trimming left V 4 bases short and J 10 bases short, with 13 bases between. CDR3 length equals 12 residues. Germline V gene data show CDR1 as LGHNA and CDR2 as YNFKEQ. In DNA form, the CDR3 reads TGTGCCAGCAGCCTCAACAGGGTCGGAGCTTTCTTT. As protein: CASSLNRVGAFF.

V usage is TRBV2 and J usage is TRBJ1-1; maybe TRBD1 (5 bases). Germline V gene lookup returns CDR1 SNHLY and CDR2 FYNNEI. The CDR3 consists of 14 residues. Trimming took 2 bases from V and 1 from J, leaving 8 bases between them. The CDR3 nucleotides read TGTGCCAGCAGTGAATCCCAGGGGAACACTGAAGCTTTCTTT. This encodes CASSESQGNTEAFF.

V gene TRBV19 combines with J gene TRBJ1-1; 8 bases are shared with TRBD1. The CDR3 extends over 15 amino acids. V lost 5 bases and J lost 3; bases outside the gene matches: 8. Germline CDR1 LNHDA, CDR2 SQIVND (reference sequence). This CDR3 reads CASSVTYRGDTEAFF. The CDR3 nucleotides read TGTGCCAGTAGTGTCACCTACAGGGGGGACACTGAAGCTTTCTTT.

The chain recombines TRBV5-4 with TRBJ2-5; 11 nucleotides line up with TRBD2. This CDR3 is built from 15 residues. Germline lookup yields CDR1 SGHNT and CDR2 YYREEE (reference sequence). V shed 1 base, J shed 5 bases, and the junction held 4 bases outside the gene matches. CDR3: CASSLIAGGRETQYF. The CDR3, as DNA: TGTGCCAGCAGCTTGATAGCGGGGGGGAGGGAGACCCAGTACTTC.

As DNA, the CDR3 is TGTGCCAGCCTGATACTAGCGGGCCTCACAGATACGCAGTATTTT. It yields the protein CASLILAGLTDTQYF. The chain combines TRBV18 with TRBJ2-3, with 9 nucleotides matching TRBD2. Trimming removed 8 bases from V and 2 bases from J; junction bases left unmatched: 8. This CDR3 spans 15 amino acids. Germline CDR1 is KGHSH and CDR2 is LQKENI.

The chain links TRBV5-6 to TRBJ2-1; 7 bases line up with TRBD2. This CDR3 comprises 15 residues. V was clipped by 4 bases and J by 6 bases; unmatched bases: 10. Germline CDR1 SGHDT, CDR2 YYEEEE. In DNA, the CDR3 is TGTGCCAGCAGCGCTTGGACGGGGGAGGGCAATGAGCAGTTCTTC. Its protein product is CASSAWTGEGNEQFF.

This clone was counted many times. The sample holds other DNA sequences that translate to the same CDR3. The chain recombines TRBV6-5 with TRBJ2-2; D is unclear. V was shortened by 2 bases and J by 3 bases, with 4 bases between the two germline ends. This CDR3 region has 13 residues. Germline CDR1 and CDR2: MNHEY and SVGAGI. CDR3 in DNA: TGTGCCAGCAGTTACCGGTACACCGGGGAGCTGTTTTTT. It encodes CASSYRYTGELFF.

The V and J genes are TRBV29-1 and TRBJ2-1; TRBD1 aligns across 8 bases. The CDR3 spans 14 residues. The trim removed 4 bases at V and 10 bases at J, leaving 12 bases unmatched. Germline V gene lookup returns CDR1 SQVTM and CDR2 ANQGSEA. CDR3 nucleotide sequence: TGCAGCGTTGTTGCTCGGACAGGGCTTAGCGAGCAGTTCTTC. Its translation: CSVVARTGLSEQFF.

The chain joins TRBV27 to TRBJ2-1; D unclear. Deletions cut 1 base from V and 9 bases from J, with 4 bases between. CDR3 length: 11 amino acids. Germline-derived CDR1 and CDR2 are MNHEY and SMNVEV (reference sequence). CDR3 region: CASSLFSEQFF. DNA of the CDR3: TGTGCCAGCAGTTTATTCAGTGAGCAGTTCTTC.

This chain uses TRBV6-5 with TRBJ2-6; D gene ambiguous. The CDR3 runs to 15 residues. Trimming removed 6 bases from V and 6 bases from J, with 15 bases in between. Germline V gene lookup returns CDR1 MNHEY and CDR2 SVGAGI. The DNA of the CDR3 is TGTGCCAGCAGCCTAGATGAGAAGGAGGCCAACGTCCTGACTTTC. Protein sequence: CASSLDEKEANVLTF.

The V gene is TRBV27, the J gene TRBJ2-3; 9 positions match TRBD2. The CDR3 totals 15 residues. The V gene end was trimmed by 7 bases and the J gene end by 1 base; junction bases not matched to a gene: 6. Germline V gives CDR1 MNHEY, CDR2 SMNVEV (reference sequence). Here the CDR3 DNA reads TGTGCCAGCAACCCCAGGACTAGCGGCACAGATACGCAGTATTTT. As protein: CASNPRTSGTDTQYF.

The chain carries TRBV4-3 and TRBJ2-1, with TRBD1 matching 9 bases. The CDR3 is 16 residues long. V trimming: 1 base; J trimming: 3 bases; junction bases outside the gene matches: 4. CDR1 is LGHNA and CDR2 is YSLEER in the germline V gene. As DNA, the CDR3 is TGCGCCAGCAGCCAAGGGACAGGGGACAACTACAATGAGCAGTTCTTC. Its translation: CASSQGTGDNYNEQFF.

About this clone itself: A read error may produce the germline difference seen at one junction end. The rearrangement links TRBV7-7 to TRBJ2-7, with a weak D call TRBD2 (5 bases). The CDR3 runs 15 residues. Germline-derived CDR1 and CDR2 are SSHAT and FNYEAQ (reference sequence). The CDR3 sequence: CASSRDYLHSYEQYF. The CDR3 DNA reads TGTGCTAGCAGCCGCGACTACCTCCACTCCTACGAGCAGTACTTC.

The chain combines TRBV7-2 with TRBJ1-2; D remains unclear. CDR1 is SGHTA, CDR2 FQGNSA, per germline. Trimming left V 6 bases short and J 6 bases short, with 14 bases between. The CDR3 loop spans 13 amino acids. This CDR3 is CASSLSRVDGYTF. In DNA, the CDR3 is TGTGCCAGCAGTTTATCTCGGGTTGATGGCTACACCTTC.

This clone appeared once. The chain joins TRBV10-2 to TRBJ2-1, with D maybe TRBD2 (6 bases). The V end was cut by 5 bases, the J end by 4 bases, with 9 bases between. The V gene's germline CDR1 is WSHSY and CDR2 SAAADI. The CDR3 is 13 residues long. For the CDR3, the DNA is TGCGCCAGCAGTATAGCGGAATACAATGAGCAGTTCTTC. Translated: CASSIAEYNEQFF.

The chain has TRBV23-1 and TRBJ2-3, with 7 bases identical to TRBD2. TRBV23-1 is treated as an ORF (open reading frame) with a function not yet certain. This CDR3 spans 15 amino acids. V shed 8 bases, J shed 3 bases, and the junction held 11 bases outside the gene matches. The CDR3 bases are TGCGCCAGCCCCGGGGAAAGCGGGATTACAGATACGCAGTATTTT. Translating it yields CASPGESGITDTQYF.

The gene calls are TRBV13 and TRBJ2-2, with 7 positions matching TRBD1. CDR3 length: 14 residues. The V gene end was trimmed by 10 bases and the J gene end by 0 bases; junction bases not matched to a gene: 5. Germline V gene data show CDR1 as PRHDT and CDR2 as FYEKMQ (reference sequence). CDR3 nucleotides: TGTGCCACCCGACAGGGCGCGAACACCGGGGAGCTGTTTTTT. Its translation: CATRQGANTGELFF.

On this clone itself: Other DNA sequences in this specimen translate into the identical CDR3. The chain has TRBV9 and TRBJ1-2, with D perhaps matching TRBD1 (5 bases). The CDR3 runs 13 residues. V lost 2 bases and J lost 5, with 10 bases in between. Germline V lookup: CDR1 SGDLS, CDR2 YYNGEE. The CDR3 loop reads CASSVGQGYGYTF. CDR3 in DNA: TGTGCCAGCAGCGTGGGGCAGGGATATGGCTACACCTTC.

The chain recombines TRBV24-1 with TRBJ1-5; TRBD1 agrees at 7 bases. This CDR3 spans 12 amino acids. V lost 6 bases and J lost 7; bases outside the gene matches: 2. Germline V gives CDR1 KGHDR, CDR2 SFDVKD. For the CDR3, the DNA is TGTGCCACCAGTCAGGGGGGCCAGCCCCAGCATTTT. It is translated as CATSQGGQPQHF.

V gene TRBV6-4 combines with J gene TRBJ1-5; 7 bases fit TRBD1. The CDR3 totals 18 residues. Trimming removed 6 bases from V and 0 bases from J; junction bases left unmatched: 14. CDR1 and CDR2 (germline): MRHNA, SNTAGT. The chain's CDR3 is CASRGRDRKTYSNQPQHF. The DNA of the CDR3 is TGTGCCAGCAGGGGCCGGGACAGAAAAACCTATAGCAATCAGCCCCAGCATTTT.

This chain uses TRBV4-3 with TRBJ1-6, with D hard to call. Per germline, CDR1 LGHNA and CDR2 YSLEER. This CDR3 contains 15 residues. V lost 0 bases and J 6 bases, leaving 9 bases between the germline ends. The CDR3 loop is CASSQDLATNSPLHF. In DNA form, the CDR3 reads TGCGCCAGCAGCCAAGATTTAGCCACTAATTCACCCCTCCACTTT.

The chain joins TRBV7-9 to TRBJ2-7, with D perhaps TRBD2 (5 bases). The CDR3 covers 13 residues. Germline loops: CDR1 SEHNR, CDR2 FQNEAQ (reference sequence). The V and J ends lost 5 bases and 6 bases respectively, with 14 bases between them. The CDR3 here is CASSGVRVTEQYF. The CDR3 DNA reads TGTGCCAGCAGCGGGGTGCGGGTAACCGAGCAGTACTTC.

The genes are TRBV7-9 and TRBJ2-1; 10 nucleotides match TRBD2. Germline CDR1 SEHNR, CDR2 FQNEAQ (reference sequence). There are 17 residues in the CDR3. Trimming at V came to 4 bases and at J to 5 bases, leaving 11 bases not matched to a gene. The CDR3 loop reads CASSSQVGSGGNNEQFF. The DNA of the CDR3 is TGTGCCAGCAGCTCTCAAGTGGGTAGCGGGGGGAACAATGAGCAGTTCTTC.